This entry lists 21 T cell receptor beta chains sequenced from one sample in a study of T cell repertoires in cytomegalovirus infection (dated by TCRdb to the late 2010s). Which antigens these TCRs recognize remains unknown. Sequencing used an Illumina HiSeq 1500. TCRdb reprocessing: public reads trimmed at Q25 with fastp, clones called with MiXCR, in-frame beta chains kept. Every CDR3 protein is listed once, alongside the most common genes and DNA of its rows. This sample is represented by roughly 340,000 distinct CDR3 sequences; 25% to 30% of them were singletons. Roughly 20% of the sample goes to the ten largest clones. The sample's treatment or condition label, in plain terms: in vitro stimulation with specific CMV peptide epitopes to enrich CMV-specific T cells. The sequencing here drew on cultured PBMCs, taken from culture after CMV antigen stimulation. Receptors were obtained from a human donor in good health (CMV status not recorded). Some clones in this sample may be carry-over from other donors' samples.

This chain uses TRBV27 with TRBJ2-2; 7 bases align to TRBD2. Trimming took 6 bases from V and 0 from J; bases not matched to a gene: 16. CDR3 length: 19 amino acids. Germline V gives CDR1 MNHEY, CDR2 SMNVEV (reference sequence). The CDR3 region has the DNA TGTGCCAGCAGCCTCTTTTGGCTTGGGGGAGGGCCGAACACCGGGGAGCTGTTTTTT. Translating gives CASSLFWLGGGPNTGELFF.

The CDR3 is CASSEGAPAYGYTF. The CDR3 DNA reads as TGTGCCAGCAGTGAGGGGGCGCCGGCCTATGGCTACACCTTC. The chain is built from TRBV27 and TRBJ1-2, with 7 positions matching TRBD1. Germline lookup yields CDR1 MNHEY and CDR2 SMNVEV (reference sequence). The CDR3 length is 14 residues. The junction had 7 bases not matched to a gene; V was cut back by 5 bases and J by 4 bases.

This clonotype appeared a few times. The chain has TRBV19 and TRBJ1-2; D may be TRBD1 (5 bases). This CDR3 spans 15 amino acids. The germline CDR1 and CDR2 sequences are LNHDA and SQIVND (reference sequence). Trimming cost V 3 bases and J 5 bases, with 16 bases left between them. The CDR3 reads CASSIRRGVGYGYTF. The CDR3 DNA sequence: TGTGCCAGTAGTATTCGTCGGGGGGTCGGGTATGGCTACACCTTC.

This clonotype turned up a few times. The J gene is TRBJ2-7, the V gene TRBV7-3, with 11 bases lining up with TRBD2. CDR1 is SGHTA and CDR2 is FQGTGA in the germline V gene. The CDR3 is 16 residues long. Trimming removed 5 bases from V and 8 bases from J; junction bases left unmatched: 14. CDR3 nucleotide sequence: TGTGCCAGCAGCCGCCCCGGGGGTAGCGGGAGGGCACAGCAGTACTTC. It is translated as CASSRPGGSGRAQQYF.

The rearrangement uses TRBV12-3 or TRBV12-4 and TRBJ1-1, with D tentatively TRBD1 (5 bases). The length of the CDR3 is 13 residues. V shed 5 bases and J shed 5 bases, with 12 bases lying between them. CDR3 sequence reads: CASSTGLRTEAFF. The CDR3 DNA sequence: TGTGCCAGCAGTACAGGTCTGCGGACTGAAGCTTTCTTT.

This clonotype was observed a few times. A clone one base away is much larger, so this may be a read error. The V gene is TRBV7-9, the J gene TRBJ2-7; D remains unclear. CDR3 size: 12 residues. Germline CDR1 is SEHNR and CDR2 is FQNEAQ (reference sequence). V gave up 1 base and J gave up 1 base, with 2 bases separating them. The CDR3 DNA sequence: TGTGCCAGCAGCTTAGAATCCTACGAGCAGTACTTC. It codes for CASSLESYEQYF.

The rearrangement links TRBV30 to TRBJ2-7; perhaps TRBD2 as D (6 bases). Per the germline V gene, CDR1 is GTSNPN and CDR2 is SVGIG (reference sequence). The CDR3 is made up of 14 amino acids. V was pared by 1 base and J by 1 base, with 11 bases between. The CDR3 nucleotides read TGTGCCTGGAGTGATGGGGGAGGTTCCTACGAGCAGTACTTC. As protein: CAWSDGGGSYEQYF.

This rearrangement joins TRBV5-1 to TRBJ2-7; D ambiguous. The CDR3 extends over 14 amino acids. V lost 4 bases, J lost 1 base, and 12 bases lay in between. Germline V lookup: CDR1 SGHRS, CDR2 YFSETQ. Here the CDR3 reads CASSPKGGSYEQYF. CDR3 nucleotides: TGCGCCAGCAGCCCAAAGGGCGGATCCTACGAGCAGTACTTC.

The V and J genes are TRBV6-1 and TRBJ2-7, with TRBD1 matching 7 bases. This CDR3 comprises 13 residues. With V trimmed by 8 bases and J by 4 bases, 8 bases remained unmatched. The germline gives CDR1 MNHNS, CDR2 SASEGT. Here the CDR3 DNA reads TGTGCCAGCGACATGGGACAGTATTACGAGCAGTACTTC. It translates to CASDMGQYYEQYF.

Only a few counts were recorded for this clonotype. The rearrangement joins TRBV7-8 to TRBJ2-2; the D is unclear. V lost 4 bases and J lost 6, with 9 bases in between. The CDR3 sequence is 13 residues long. Per germline, CDR1 SGHVS and CDR2 FQNEAQ. CDR3 sequence (DNA): TGTGCCAGCAGCTGGGGTCTAGCCGGGGAGCTGTTTTTT. This codes for CASSWGLAGELFF.

This chain joins TRBV15 and TRBJ1-5; 8 bases agree with TRBD1. J was trimmed by 4 bases and V by 1 base; bases with no gene match: 3. The CDR3 loop spans 15 amino acids. Germline CDR1 and CDR2: LNHNV and YYDKDF (reference sequence). The CDR3 protein is CATSRVRQGNQPQHF. The CDR3 DNA is TGTGCCACCAGCAGAGTGAGACAGGGGAATCAGCCCCAGCATTTT. The complete variable domain, with remaining parts taken from reference TRBV15 and TRBJ1-5, reads DAMVIQNPRYQVTQFGKPVTLSCSQTLNHNVMYWYQQKSSQAPKLLFHYYDKDFNNEADTPDNFQSRRPNTSFCFLDIRSPGLGDTAMYLCATSRVRQGNQPQHFGDGTRLSIL.

This clonotype was detected a few times. The gene calls are TRBV29-1 and TRBJ2-5; 12 bases fit TRBD2. Germline assignment: CDR1 SQVTM and CDR2 ANQGSEA. V dropped 6 bases and J dropped 2; count of bases not matched to a gene: 4. CDR3 length: 14 residues. This CDR3 reads CSVGLAGQQETQYF. CDR3 coding DNA: TGCAGCGTCGGACTAGCGGGGCAACAAGAGACCCAGTACTTC.

This clonotype was detected a few times. This chain uses TRBV7-9 with TRBJ2-1; 7 bases agree with TRBD2. The ends lost 0 bases at V and 4 bases at J; junction bases unmatched: 9. Per germline, CDR1 SEHNR and CDR2 FQNEAQ (reference sequence). This CDR3 is 17 amino acids long. CDR3 bases: TGTGCCAGCAGCTTAGCGCCAAGGCGGGAGTGGTACAATGAGCAGTTCTTC. It translates to CASSLAPRREWYNEQFF.

This clonotype has just a few counts. V is TRBV4-2 and J is TRBJ2-7, with D unresolved. The V and J ends lost 0 bases and 3 bases respectively, with 6 bases between them. The CDR3 totals 13 residues. CDR1 LGHNA and CDR2 YNFKEQ come from the germline V gene. CDR3 loop: CASSQETGYEQYF. As DNA, the CDR3 is TGTGCCAGCAGCCAAGAAACGGGCTACGAGCAGTACTTC.

This clonotype was counted between two and nine times. The chain joins TRBV5-4 to TRBJ2-7, with TRBD2 matching over 12 bases. The CDR3 runs 15 residues. CDR1 SGHNT and CDR2 YYREEE come from the germline V gene (reference sequence). J was trimmed by 4 bases and V by 4 bases; bases with no gene match: 6. CDR3 nucleotides: TGTGCCAGCAGCCCGACTAGCGGGAGTGGGTACGAGCAGTACTTC. The encoded protein is CASSPTSGSGYEQYF.

This rearrangement joins TRBV7-2 to TRBJ2-1, with D perhaps TRBD1 (5 bases). The V gene's germline CDR1 is SGHTA and CDR2 FQGNSA. This CDR3 has 14 amino acids. Between the trimmed V and J ends, which lost 5 bases and 4 bases, there was a span of 12 bases. CDR3 bases: TGTGCCAGCAGCCCTGGGGCTGGTTACAATGAGCAGTTCTTC. It encodes CASSPGAGYNEQFF.

This clonotype has just a few counts. The J gene is TRBJ1-5, the V gene TRBV18, with D perhaps matching TRBD1 (6 bases). The CDR3 sequence is 16 residues long. The germline CDR1 and CDR2 sequences are KGHSH and LQKENI. The germline V and J ends were trimmed by 3 bases and 2 bases, with 14 bases remaining between them. Here the CDR3 reads CASSPQPRGGNQPQHF. For the CDR3, the DNA is TGTGCCAGCTCACCCCAGCCCAGGGGTGGCAATCAGCCCCAGCATTTT.

V is TRBV19 and J is TRBJ2-2, with D uncertain. Per the germline V gene, CDR1 is LNHDA and CDR2 is SQIVND (reference sequence). This CDR3 contains 11 residues. Trimming cost V 8 bases and J 5 bases, with 6 bases left between them. DNA for the CDR3: TGTGCCAGTCTCGCTACCGGGGAGCTGTTTTTT. Translating it yields CASLATGELFF.

This clonotype has just a few counts. The gene calls are TRBV7-3 and TRBJ1-1; 7 bases line up with TRBD1. This CDR3 region has 15 residues. CDR1 SGHTA and CDR2 FQGTGA come from the germline V gene. J lost 2 bases, V lost 5 bases, and 8 bases had no gene match. CDR3 sequence reads: CASSPFGTVNTEAFF. The CDR3 coding sequence is TGTGCCAGCAGCCCCTTCGGGACAGTCAACACTGAAGCTTTCTTT.

The chain links TRBV5-4 to TRBJ1-2, with 8 bases aligning to TRBD1. Germline CDR1 reads SGHNT; CDR2 reads YYREEE (reference sequence). The V gene end was trimmed by 3 bases and the J gene end by 6 bases; junction bases not matched to a gene: 7. This CDR3 is built from 14 residues. The DNA of the CDR3 is TGTGCCAGCAGCTCGCGACAGGGGTACGATGGCTACACCTTC. It encodes CASSSRQGYDGYTF.

This clonotype was detected only once. This chain links TRBV4-1 with TRBJ1-5; D uncertain. This CDR3 region has 15 residues. The germline CDR1 and CDR2 sequences are MGHRA and YSYEKL. Trimming left V 0 bases short and J 10 bases short, with 16 bases between. CDR3 region: CASSQEETSTFPQHF. The CDR3 DNA is TGCGCCAGCAGCCAAGAGGAGACCTCGACTTTTCCCCAGCATTTT.